This T cell receptor beta chain stems from a study of OX40 agonist ivuxolimab in advanced cancers. Unmatched junction bases numbered 2, after V lost 1 base and J lost 3 bases. CDR1 is SGHTS and CDR2 is YDEGEE in the germline V gene. The CDR3 loop spans 15 amino acids. Profiled with immunoSEQ multiplex PCR; TCRdb holds only in-frame clones, not every one. The top ten hold under 6% of the sample, which has 55,000 to 75,000 clones, around four fifths seen once. The material sequenced was CD4+ or CD8+ T cells sorted from blood, taken in a trial of the OX40 agonist ivuxolimab. The genes are TRBV5-8 and TRBJ2-1, with 9 bases fitting TRBD1. The TCR originated in an adult with an advanced solid tumor such as melanoma, head and neck, liver or kidney cancer. The CDR3 reads CASSLPGQGYNEQFF. DNA for the CDR3: TGTGCCAGCAGCTTGCCGGGACAGGGCTACAATGAGCAGTTCTTC.